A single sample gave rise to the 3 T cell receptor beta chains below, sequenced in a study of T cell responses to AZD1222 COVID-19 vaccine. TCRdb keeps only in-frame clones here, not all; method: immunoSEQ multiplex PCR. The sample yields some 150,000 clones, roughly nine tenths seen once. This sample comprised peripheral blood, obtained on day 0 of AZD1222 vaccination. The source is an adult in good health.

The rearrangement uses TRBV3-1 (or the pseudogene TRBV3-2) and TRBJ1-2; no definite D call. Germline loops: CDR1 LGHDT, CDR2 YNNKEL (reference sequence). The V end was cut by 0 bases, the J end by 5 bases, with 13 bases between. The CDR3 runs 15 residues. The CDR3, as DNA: TGTGCCAGCAGCCAAGATGGGAGAGGAAGGTATGGCTACACCTTC. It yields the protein CASSQDGRGRYGYTF.

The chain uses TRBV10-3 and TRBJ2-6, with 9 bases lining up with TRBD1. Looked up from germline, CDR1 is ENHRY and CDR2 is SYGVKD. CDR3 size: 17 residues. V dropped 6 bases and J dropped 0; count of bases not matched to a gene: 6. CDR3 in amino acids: CAIRRDRVSSGANVLTF. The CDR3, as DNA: TGTGCCATCAGGAGGGACAGGGTCAGCTCTGGGGCCAACGTCCTGACTTTC.

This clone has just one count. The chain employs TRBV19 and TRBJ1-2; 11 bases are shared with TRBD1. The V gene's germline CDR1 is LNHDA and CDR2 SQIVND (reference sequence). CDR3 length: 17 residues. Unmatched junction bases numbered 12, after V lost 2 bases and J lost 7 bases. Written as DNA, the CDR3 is TGTGCCAGTAGTATACTTGGACAGGGGGCTTCGGCTGGTGGCTACACCTTC. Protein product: CASSILGQGASAGGYTF.